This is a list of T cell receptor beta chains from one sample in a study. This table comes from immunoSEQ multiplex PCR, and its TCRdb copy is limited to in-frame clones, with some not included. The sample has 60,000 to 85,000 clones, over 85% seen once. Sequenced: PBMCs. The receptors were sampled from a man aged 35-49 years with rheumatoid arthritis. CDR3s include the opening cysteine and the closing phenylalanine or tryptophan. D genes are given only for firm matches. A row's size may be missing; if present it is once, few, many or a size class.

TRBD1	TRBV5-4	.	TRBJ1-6	TGTGCCAGCAGCCCCGGGACAGGGAAGGGGAATTCACCCCTCCACTTT	CASSPGTGKGNSPLHF
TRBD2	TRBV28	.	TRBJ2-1	TGTGCCAGCAGTTTCCCGGGAGGGACGAATGAGCAGTTCTTC	CASSFPGGTNEQFF
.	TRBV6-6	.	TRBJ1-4	TGTGCCAGCAGTTACTCATCCAGTGGCGGGAATGAAAAACTGTTTTTT	CASSYSSSGGNEKLFF
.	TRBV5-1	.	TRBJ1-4	TGCGCCAGCAGCCGACAGCCGTTCAACTTTAATGAAAAACTGTTTTTT	CASSRQPFNFNEKLFF
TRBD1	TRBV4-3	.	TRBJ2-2	TGCGCCAGCAGCCAAGATCCCGCAGGGGGCGAGGTCGGGGAGCTGTTTTTT	CASSQDPAGGEVGELFF
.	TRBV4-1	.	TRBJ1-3	TGCGCCAGCAGCCAAGATCCTACATTTGGAAACACCATATATTTT	CASSQDPTFGNTIYF
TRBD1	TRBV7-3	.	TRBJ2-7	TGTGCCAGCAGCAAGGACAGGGGGCACTACGAGCAGTACTTC	CASSKDRGHYEQYF
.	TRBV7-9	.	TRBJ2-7	TGTGCCAGCAGCTCCACAGCAAGGCAAGTTTCCTACGAGCAGTACTTC	CASSSTARQVSYEQYF
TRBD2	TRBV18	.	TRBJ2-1	TGTGCCAGCTCACCGTTAGCGGGAGTTGGGAATGAGCAGTTCTTC	CASSPLAGVGNEQFF
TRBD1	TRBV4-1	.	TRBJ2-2	TGCGCCAGCAGCGATACCCCCCGGGACAGGGGTGGTGCCGCGAACACCGGGGAGCTGTTTTTT	CASSDTPRDRGGAANTGELFF
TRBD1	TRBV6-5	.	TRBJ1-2	TGTGCCAGCAGCCCGGGGACAGGGTTTTATGGCTACACCTTC	CASSPGTGFYGYTF
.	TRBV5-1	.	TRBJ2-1	TGCGCCAGCAGCTTCCAACTCAAGCGACCTTCTTACAATGAGCAGTTCTTC	CASSFQLKRPSYNEQFF
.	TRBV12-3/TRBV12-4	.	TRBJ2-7	TGTGCCAGCAGTGAGTTACCCTACGAGCAGTACTTC	CASSELPYEQYF
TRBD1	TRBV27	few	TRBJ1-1	TGTGCCAGCCGTACAGGGGTGAACACTGAAGCTTTCTTT	CASRTGVNTEAFF
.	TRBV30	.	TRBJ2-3	TGTGCCTGGAGTGCCCCGGGACGGATCACAGATACGCAGTATTTT	CAWSAPGRITDTQYF
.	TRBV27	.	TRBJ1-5	TGTGCCAGCAGTTTAGAGGGTCCCCAGCCCCAGCATTTT	CASSLEGPQPQHF
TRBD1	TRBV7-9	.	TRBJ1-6	TGTGCCAGCAGCTTAGGACAGGGTATGGATTCACCCCTCCACTTT	CASSLGQGMDSPLHF
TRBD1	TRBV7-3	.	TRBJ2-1	TGTGCCAGCAGCCGACAGGGGGCGAATGGCAATGAGCAGTTCTTC	CASSRQGANGNEQFF
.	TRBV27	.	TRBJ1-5	TGTGCCAGCAGTTTAGGGGGGGGTAATCAGCCCCAGCATTTT	CASSLGGGNQPQHF
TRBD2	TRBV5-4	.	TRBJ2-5	TGTGCCAGCAGCTTGGCTACTAGCGGGAGGGCCCCAGAGACCCAGTACTTC	CASSLATSGRAPETQYF
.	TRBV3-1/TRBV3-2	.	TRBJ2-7	TGTGCCAGCAGCCAAGATCGAGGCTCCCCTGGCTACGAGCAGTACTTC	CASSQDRGSPGYEQYF
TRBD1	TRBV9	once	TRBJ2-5	TGTGCCAGCAGCCACCGGACAGGGGGTGAGACCCAGTACTTC	CASSHRTGGETQYF
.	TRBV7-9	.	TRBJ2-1	TGTGCCAGCAGCGCTAAGAGGGGGGAAGAGGACAATGAGCAGTTCTTC	CASSAKRGEEDNEQFF
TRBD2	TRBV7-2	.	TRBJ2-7	TGTGCCAGCAGCCTAGCGGGAGGGACCTCCTACGAGCAGTACTTC	CASSLAGGTSYEQYF
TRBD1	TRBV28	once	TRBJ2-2	TGTGCCAGCAGTTTCCCGACAGGGTTGGGCACCGGGGAGCTGTTTTTT	CASSFPTGLGTGELFF
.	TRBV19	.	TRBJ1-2	TGTGCCAGTAGTCAACGGGACGGCCGAAATTCTTTC	CASSQRDGRNSF
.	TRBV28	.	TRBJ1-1	TGTGCCAGCAGGCGTTGGAGCGGGAACACTGAAGCTTTCTTT	CASRRWSGNTEAFF
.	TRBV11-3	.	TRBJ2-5	TGTGCCAGCAGCGCCCCAGGATTCCAAGAGACCCAGTACTTC	CASSAPGFQETQYF
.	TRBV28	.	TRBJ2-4	TGTGCCAGCAGTCCCCGGTCGCTGGGGCTAGCCAAAAACATTCAGTACTTC	CASSPRSLGLAKNIQYF
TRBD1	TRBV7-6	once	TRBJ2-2	TGTGCCAGCAGCTCGGACAGGGCCACCGGGGAGCTGTTTTTT	CASSSDRATGELFF
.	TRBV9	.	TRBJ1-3	TGTGCCAGCAGCGGACAGTGGAGCTCTGGAAACACCATATATTTT	CASSGQWSSGNTIYF
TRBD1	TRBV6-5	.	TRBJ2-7	TGTGCCAGCGCTTCGACAGGGGGAGGCTACGAGCAGTACTTC	CASASTGGGYEQYF
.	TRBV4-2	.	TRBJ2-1	TGTGCCAGCAGCCAAGATCAGGGGAGCAACAATGAGCAGTTCTTC	CASSQDQGSNNEQFF
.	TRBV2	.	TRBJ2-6	TGTGCCAGCAGAGCCTCCACCGGGGCCAACGTCCTGACTTTC	CASRASTGANVLTF
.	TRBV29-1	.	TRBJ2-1	TGCAGCGCCAAAAGGAGCTTCTCCTACAATGAGCAGTTCTTC	CSAKRSFSYNEQFF
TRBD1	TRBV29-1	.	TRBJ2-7	TGCAGCGTGTTCGGACAGGGGGCCGGCGAGCAGTACTTC	CSVFGQGAGEQYF
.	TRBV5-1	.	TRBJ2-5	TGCGCCAGCAGCTTGGTATGGGGGGCAGAAGAGACCCAGTACTTC	CASSLVWGAEETQYF
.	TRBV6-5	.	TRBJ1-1	TGTGCCAGCAAGCCCCGAGGGAACACTGAAGCTTTCTTT	CASKPRGNTEAFF
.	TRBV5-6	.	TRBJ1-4	TGTGCCAGCAGCTTGGGGAGACGGATAAATAATGAAAAACTGTTTTTT	CASSLGRRINNEKLFF
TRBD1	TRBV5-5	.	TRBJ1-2	TGTGCCAGCAGATCGCCGACAGGGGGTTCTAACTATGGCTACACCTTC	CASRSPTGGSNYGYTF
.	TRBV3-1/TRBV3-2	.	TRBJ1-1	TGTGCCAGCAGCCAACAGTTGAACACTGAAGCTTTCTTT	CASSQQLNTEAFF
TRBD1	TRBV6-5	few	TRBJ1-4	TGTGCCAGCAGTAGGGGGACAGGGGCGAATGAAAAACTGTTTTTT	CASSRGTGANEKLFF
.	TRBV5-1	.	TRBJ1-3	TGCGCCAGCAGCTTGAGGGACACCGACTCTGGAAACACCATATATTTT	CASSLRDTDSGNTIYF
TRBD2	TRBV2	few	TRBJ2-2	TGTGCCAGCAGTGACCCTAGCGGGGAAACCGGGGAGCTGTTTTTT	CASSDPSGETGELFF
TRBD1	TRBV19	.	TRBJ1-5	TGTGCCAGTAGGAAAATAACAGGGGGTCGTCAGCCCCAGCATTTT	CASRKITGGRQPQHF
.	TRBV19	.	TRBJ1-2	TGTGCCAGTAGTTCTCCAGGGGTTGGCTATGGCTACACCTTC	CASSSPGVGYGYTF
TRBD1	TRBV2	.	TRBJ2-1	TGTGCCAGCAGGAGGACAGGGGTGGTTGAGCAGTTCTTC	CASRRTGVVEQFF
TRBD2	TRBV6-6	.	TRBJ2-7	TGTGCCAGCAGTTACTCGAACCTAGCGGGAGGCTACGAGCAGTACTTC	CASSYSNLAGGYEQYF
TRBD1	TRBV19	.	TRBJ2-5	TGTGCCAGTAGGACGGGACAGATGGAGACCCAGTACTTC	CASRTGQMETQYF
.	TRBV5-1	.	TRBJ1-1	TGCGCCAGCAGCTTGGAGGGCAGCGCCACTGAAGCTTTCTTT	CASSLEGSATEAFF
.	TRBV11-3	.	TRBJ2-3	TGTGCCAGCAGCCATCTCGGGGGGCGCAGCACAGATACGCAGTATTTT	CASSHLGGRSTDTQYF
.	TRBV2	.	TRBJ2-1	TGTGCCAGCAGTCGACTAGTTGGTGAGCAGTTCTTC	CASSRLVGEQFF
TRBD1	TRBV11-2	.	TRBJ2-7	TGTGCCAGCAGCCGACCCGGGACAGAGATCTACGAGCAGTACTTC	CASSRPGTEIYEQYF
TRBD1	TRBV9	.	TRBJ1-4	TGTGCCAGCAGCGGGGGACAGGGGAGGGATGAAAAACTGTTTTTT	CASSGGQGRDEKLFF
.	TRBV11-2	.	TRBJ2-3	TGTGCCAGCAGTGAGTCCGGGACTAGCACAGATACGCAGTATTTT	CASSESGTSTDTQYF